A selection of T cell receptor beta chains follows, all from one sample in a study of T-cell memory formation after mild COVID-19. In TCRdb, the 5' RACE reads were re-called with MiXCR into one record per CDR3 protein. The sample includes roughly 300,000 distinct CDR3 sequences, approximately 8% of them seen just once. The sample taken for sequencing was PBMCs or a T cell subset sorted from them (not recorded which). The receptors were gathered from a man in his late teens or twenties who had mild COVID-19 (a few samples of this study predate the infection). Cell type and time point are not known. The CDR3 runs from the conserved cysteine through the conserved F or W. D genes are given only for firm matches. Size is omitted from some rows. Given values are once, few, many or a class for expanded clones.

d_gene | j_gene | v_gene | abundance | CDR3aa | CDR3nt
NA | TRBJ1-1 | TRBV5-1 | NA | CASSVPGATEAFF | TGCGCCAGCTCCGTCCCGGGGGCCACTGAAGCTTTCTTT
NA | TRBJ2-5 | TRBV15 | NA | CATSRDAGYQETQYF | TGTGCCACCAGCAGAGATGCCGGGTATCAAGAGACCCAGTACTTC
TRBD1 | TRBJ1-4 | TRBV20-1 | few | CSARDRTGGSRDEKLFF | TGCAGTGCTAGAGATCGGACAGGGGGATCCCGTGATGAAAAACTGTTTTTT
TRBD1 | TRBJ2-7 | TRBV7-9 | NA | CASRYGTALSYEQYF | TGTGCCAGCAGATACGGGACAGCCCTCTCCTACGAGCAGTACTTC
NA | TRBJ2-2 | TRBV25-1 | few | CASSEFVSTNTGELFF | TGTGCCAGCAGTGAATTTGTCAGCACGAACACCGGGGAGCTGTTTTTT
NA | TRBJ2-3 | TRBV5-1 | many | CASSETTSTDTQYF | TGCGCCAGCAGCGAGACAACTAGCACAGATACGCAGTATTTT
TRBD1 | TRBJ1-5 | TRBV18 | NA | CASSLQQGGSSNQPQHF | TGTGCCAGCTCACTCCAACAGGGGGGCAGTAGCAATCAGCCCCAGCATTTT
NA | TRBJ1-6 | TRBV20-1 | many | CSAIRDKYSPLHF | TGCAGTGCTATCCGGGACAAATATTCACCCCTCCACTTT
NA | TRBJ1-5 | TRBV12-3/TRBV12-4 | NA | CASSLAGNGNQPQHF | TGTGCCAGCAGTTTAGCGGGGAATGGCAATCAGCCCCAGCATTTT
TRBD1 | TRBJ2-7 | TRBV29-1 | NA | CSARRGDRANEQYF | TGCAGCGCTAGAAGGGGGGACAGGGCGAACGAGCAGTACTTC
NA | TRBJ2-6 | TRBV27 | few | CASGRWVGANVLTF | TGTGCCAGCGGGCGTTGGGTTGGGGCCAACGTCCTGACTTTC
TRBD1 | TRBJ2-5 | TRBV6-2/TRBV6-3 | few | CASSSGQGQTQYF | TGTGCCAGCAGTTCAGGACAGGGGCAGACCCAGTACTTC
NA | TRBJ2-2 | TRBV11-2 | NA | CASSRRPAGGTGELFF | TGTGCCAGCAGCCGACGTCCGGCTGGGGGCACCGGGGAGCTGTTTTTT
TRBD1 | TRBJ1-2 | TRBV7-2 | few | CASIATGGTGYTF | TGTGCCAGCATCGCTACAGGGGGCACAGGCTACACCTTC
NA | TRBJ2-5 | TRBV21-1 | many | CASTEAGFQETQYF | TGTGCCAGCACTGAGGCAGGGTTCCAAGAGACCCAGTACTTC
TRBD2 | TRBJ2-5 | TRBV10-3 | few | CAISESISGAETQYF | TGTGCCATCAGTGAGTCCATTAGCGGGGCGGAGACCCAGTACTTC
TRBD1 | TRBJ2-5 | TRBV7-9 | many | CASSLAPQGQETQYF | TGTGCCAGCAGCTTAGCCCCACAGGGACAGGAGACCCAGTACTTC
TRBD2 | TRBJ2-2 | TRBV11-3 | many | CASSAGVQGVGELFF | TGTGCCAGCAGCGCGGGGGTCCAGGGAGTCGGGGAGCTGTTTTTT
TRBD1 | TRBJ1-5 | TRBV28 | many | CASSQNRGRQPQHF | TGTGCCAGCAGTCAGAACAGGGGCCGGCAGCCCCAGCATTTT
NA | TRBJ1-6 | TRBV20-1 | many | CSARDHRTDRNSPLHF | TGCAGTGCTAGAGACCATCGGACAGATCGTAATTCACCCCTCCACTTT
TRBD2 | TRBJ2-7 | TRBV4-1 | few | CASSQVAGSVSHEQYF | TGCGCCAGCAGCCAGGTAGCGGGGTCTGTTTCCCACGAGCAGTACTTC
NA | TRBJ2-7 | TRBV5-1 | few | CASSLDWGPTYEQYF | TGCGCCAGCAGCTTGGACTGGGGACCAACCTACGAGCAGTACTTC
TRBD2 | TRBJ2-7 | TRBV10-3 | NA | CAISGTSGSNYEQYF | TGTGCCATCAGTGGTACTAGCGGGAGCAACTACGAGCAGTACTTC
NA | TRBJ2-1 | TRBV7-2 | many | CASSLPSTSSYNEQFF | TGTGCCAGCAGCTTACCCAGCACAAGCTCCTACAATGAGCAGTTCTTC
TRBD1 | TRBJ2-5 | TRBV7-2 | few | CASSLSTGTQETQYF | TGTGCCAGCAGCTTATCGACAGGGACCCAAGAGACCCAGTACTTC
NA | TRBJ2-5 | TRBV18 | few | CASSPGHQTYQETQYF | TGTGCCAGCTCGCCGGGACACCAGACGTACCAAGAGACCCAGTACTTC
TRBD2 | TRBJ2-7 | TRBV12-5 | few | CASGSGGVAYEQYF | TGTGCTAGTGGTAGCGGGGGAGTCGCCTACGAGCAGTACTTC
TRBD1 | TRBJ2-6 | TRBV15 | many | CATSRARDRFFSGANVLTF | TGTGCCACCAGCAGAGCCCGGGACAGATTCTTCTCTGGGGCCAACGTCCTGACTTTC
NA | TRBJ2-5 | TRBV18 | many | CASSRASQETQYF | TGTGCCAGCTCAAGGGCAAGCCAAGAGACCCAGTACTTC
NA | TRBJ2-4 | TRBV4-3 | NA | CASSQDLGGLGKNIQYF | TGCGCCAGCAGCCAAGATCTAGGGGGTCTGGGCAAAAACATTCAGTACTTC
NA | TRBJ2-7 | TRBV18 | NA | CASSPTSYYEQYF | TGTGCCAGCTCCCCGACATCGTACTACGAGCAGTACTTC
NA | TRBJ1-1 | TRBV6-5 | NA | CASSSPRWGTEAFF | TGTGCCAGCAGTTCTCCTCGTTGGGGGACTGAAGCTTTCTTT
TRBD2 | TRBJ2-3 | TRBV4-3 | many | CASSHGLGSDTQYF | TGCGCCAGCAGCCACGGACTAGGATCAGATACGCAGTATTTT
NA | TRBJ1-2 | TRBV4-2 | NA | CASSQISEGDYGYTF | TGTGCCAGCAGCCAAATTAGTGAGGGAGACTATGGCTACACCTTC
NA | TRBJ2-3 | TRBV5-1 | many | CASSSEAVVDTQYF | TGCGCCAGCAGTTCTGAAGCGGTCGTAGATACGCAGTATTTT
NA | TRBJ2-5 | TRBV5-1 | many | CASSVDPHSETQYF | TGCGCCAGCAGCGTTGACCCCCATTCGGAGACCCAGTACTTC
NA | TRBJ2-4 | TRBV20-1 | NA | CSARGTGAKNIQYF | TGCAGTGCTAGAGGTACCGGGGCCAAAAACATTCAGTACTTC
NA | TRBJ2-3 | TRBV4-1 | few | CASSQASTDTQYF | TGCGCCAGCAGCCAAGCAAGCACAGATACGCAGTATTTT
TRBD1 | TRBJ1-2 | TRBV5-1 | few | CASSLGQGRGYTF | TGCGCCAGCAGCTTGGGACAGGGAAGGGGCTACACCTTC
NA | TRBJ2-6 | TRBV20-1 | few | CSARTAGANVLTF | TGCAGTGCTAGGACAGCTGGGGCCAACGTCCTGACTTTC
TRBD2 | TRBJ2-1 | TRBV9 | NA | CASSVEGSGVNEQFF | TGTGCCAGCAGCGTAGAAGGTAGCGGGGTGAATGAGCAGTTCTTC
NA | TRBJ2-5 | TRBV20-1 | NA | CSARDRVETQYF | TGCAGTGCTAGAGATCGGGTCGAGACCCAGTACTTC
NA | TRBJ2-2 | TRBV7-6 | many | CASSLGDTGELFF | TGTGCCAGCAGCTTAGGGGACACCGGGGAGCTGTTTTTT
NA | TRBJ1-5 | TRBV7-2 | NA | CASSRLRGSQPQHF | TGTGCCAGCAGCCGGCTCAGGGGAAGTCAGCCCCAGCATTTT